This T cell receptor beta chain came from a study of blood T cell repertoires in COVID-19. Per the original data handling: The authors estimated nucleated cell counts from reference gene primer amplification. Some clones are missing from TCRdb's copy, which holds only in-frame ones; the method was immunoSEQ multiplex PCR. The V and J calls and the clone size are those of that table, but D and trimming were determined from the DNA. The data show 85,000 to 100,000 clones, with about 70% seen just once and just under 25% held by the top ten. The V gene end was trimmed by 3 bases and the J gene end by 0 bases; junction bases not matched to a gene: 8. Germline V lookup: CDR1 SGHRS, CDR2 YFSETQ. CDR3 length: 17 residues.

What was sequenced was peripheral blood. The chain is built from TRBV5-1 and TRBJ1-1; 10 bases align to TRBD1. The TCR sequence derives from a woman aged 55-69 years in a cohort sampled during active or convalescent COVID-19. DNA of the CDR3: TGCGCCAGCAGCTCGCCTGGGGGGACAGGGGTGAACACTGAAGCTTTCTTT. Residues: CASSSPGGTGVNTEAFF.